This T cell receptor beta chain was retrieved from a study of CD8+ T cells in alopecia areata (dated by TCRdb to 2016 to 2019). Describing the broader study: The treated patients took part in an open-label pilot trial in which moderate-to-severe alopecia areata was treated with oral tofacitinib at 5 to 10 mg twice daily. Scalp clonality was compared across normal scalp (n=4), patchy alopecia areata scalp (n=8), and alopecia totalis/universalis scalp (n=8). In both human patients and the C3H/HeJ mouse model, the study applied high-throughput TCRbeta sequencing to look at T cell clonal expansion in alopecia areata. RNA came from the PAXgene miRNA kit for fixed scalp, the miRNeasy kit for PBMCs, and the RNeasy kit for mouse skin. Biopsies were taken from tofacitinib-treated patients at baseline and at 4 and 24 weeks of treatment, and a later scalp biopsy was taken in several of the tofacitinib-treated patients. Tofacitinib was given for 6 to 18 months, followed by 6 months of follow-up off drug to assess delayed response and recurrence. TCRbeta CDR3 regions were amplified by immunoSEQ multiplex PCR using 35 Vbeta forward and 13 Jbeta reverse primers. For the treated patients, the SALT score, which quantifies what percentage of scalp surface area is affected, served as the measure of disease severity. On the human side, TCRbeta sequencing was run on scalp tissue and on sorted CD4+ and CD8+ peripheral blood T cells from healthy controls and from alopecia areata patients with either patchy or totalis/universalis disease. Study-level results and caveats: Scalp TCR repertoire analysis is complicated because resident alphabeta T cells in normal human skin are also sequenced, whereas mouse skin is dominated by gammadelta T cells. Compared with mice, TCR sequences shared between patients were less clear, possibly partly because of HLA diversity across the patient population. Compared with normal scalp, lesional scalp had higher clonality and more expanded CD8+ clones, particularly in alopecia totalis/universalis, a pattern that suggests antigenic drive. Because the treated cohort was small and included a single nonresponder, larger studies are needed to assess links between baseline CD8+ expansion and response. Many expanded lesional clones were found to persist in scalp and blood during tofacitinib treatment, and relapse after treatment cessation may be partly explained by this persistence. Scalp clonality and the number of expanded CD8+ clones among the top 100 scalp clones were significantly decreased by tofacitinib.

Receptor amplification or capture employed the immunoSEQ multiplex PCR assay. For TCR sequencing, RNA was extracted from every sample and reverse transcribed into cDNA to serve as template. SuperScript III was used for first-strand cDNA synthesis, primed with a 2:1 mix of oligo-dT and random hexamers. A synthetic immune receptor repertoire was used to gauge amplification bias, and whatever bias remained was removed computationally. Per the authors' processing: Raw reads were preprocessed for error removal, and CDR3 was defined according to IMGT conventions as running from the conserved cysteine to phenylalanine. Clonality was computed as 1 minus the Shannon entropy, with the entropy normalized by log2 of the number of productive unique TCRs. Whether each scalp clone was CD4 or CD8 was inferred by checking scalp TCRbeta sequences against the CD4 and CD8 repertoires from sorted blood. Drawn from immuneACCESS, this table holds only the in-frame rearrangements with V and J called that TCRdb kept. Clones are partly lost; checked studies trace under half to an unresolved V gene and leave the rest unexplained. V and J calls and clone size are given by that table; D and trimming were obtained from the DNA. The sample records over 95,000 clones, around 55% of which are singletons. 15% to 17% of the sample goes to the ten largest clones.

About this clone itself: The antigen it binds to is not known. No much larger clone exists at a distance of one base, and base qualities are not known.

Per the publication, the time point label means: less than five weeks on oral tofacitinib. The sample's treatment or condition label, decoded: oral pan-JAK inhibitor, 5-10 mg twice daily. Peripheral blood and lesional scalp punch biopsies were obtained from patients with alopecia areata. PBMCs were isolated by density centrifugation and stained for CD3, CD4 and CD8, and CD4+ and CD8+ T cells were sorted on a FACSAria. From V the trimming removes 4 bases and from J it removes 5 bases, while the gene matches leave 9 bases of the junction unaccounted for. As encoded in the germline V gene (reference sequence), CDR1 is LNHDA while CDR2 is SQIVND. Reading from cysteine to phenylalanine, the CDR3 counts 17 amino acids. Left in the record is the CDR3 DNA by itself, 51 bases read in frame from the first base.

The TCR comes from a human donor with alopecia areata. The source was CD8+ T cells sorted from blood, collected at week 4, from a patient treated with tofacitinib. The rearrangement combines TRBV19 with TRBJ2-2; TRBD1 matches 11 bases in the middle. The nucleotide sequence reads as follows: TGTGCCAGTAGTAGTGCCCCGGGACAGGGGGATACCGGGGAGCTGTTTTTT. Its protein is CASSSAPGQGDTGELFF.